This T cell receptor beta chain was identified during a study of blood T cell repertoires in COVID-19. This clone was seen only a few times. Profiled with immunoSEQ multiplex PCR; TCRdb holds only in-frame clones, not every one. Of fewer than 350,000 clones in the sample, roughly 90% are singletons; the top ten hold approximately 4.2%. The CDR3 is made up of 12 amino acids. Germline CDR1 reads KGHDR; CDR2 reads SFDVKD. The V end lost 9 bases, the J end lost 3 bases, and 10 bases lay between the germline ends. The chain joins TRBV24-1 to TRBJ1-2, with D perhaps TRBD1 (5 bases). The source of this sequence is a man aged 35-49 years with acute or convalescent COVID-19. Sequences were obtained from peripheral blood. In nucleotides, the CDR3 is TGTGCCACCCAAGGGGCCGACTATGGCTACACCTTC. It translates to CATQGADYGYTF.